This T cell receptor (beta chain) was captured in a study of T cells in Graves' hyperthyroidism and ophthalmopathy. After removal of 5 bases from V and 3 bases from J, the junction contained 12 bases not matched to a gene. CDR1 and CDR2 from the germline V gene are LGHNA and YNFKEQ. The CDR3 consists of 16 residues. TCR beta CDR3 sequences were amplified from RNA transcripts. A set of HTBI primers served as the primers for a first-round RT-PCR of the TCR CDR3. TCRdb redid the calling of the multiplex PCR reads with MiXCR, one entry per CDR3 protein. The sample has hundreds of thousands of distinct CDR3 sequences, around 45% seen once. This clonotype was seen a handful of times. Stability of Graves' hyperthyroidism was defined as absent ophthalmopathy progression within 18 months.

The TCR was taken from a woman younger than 35 with Graves' hyperthyroidism. Specimen: peripheral blood or thyroid tissue (not recorded which). The chain joins TRBV4-2 to TRBJ1-2; TRBD1 agrees at 7 bases. The CDR3 is CASSSNRGRSYYGYTF. CDR3 nucleotide sequence: TGTGCCAGCAGCAGCAACAGGGGAAGGTCATACTATGGCTACACCTTC.